The clone carrying this T cell receptor beta chain was counted only a few times. These data are taken from a study of neoadjuvant anti-PD-1 for oral cavity cancer. Study in general: Non-progressing patients received a fourth nivolumab dose near day 43, then surgery on days 50-56.

Most PBMC samples had 480 ng input DNA in six replicates. The assay was immunoSEQ multiplex PCR, and TCRdb's table has in-frame clones only and misses some. The sample has approximately 10,000 clones; 60% to 75% are singletons. Sample time point: after neoadjuvant nivolumab, at surgical resection. Patients were newly diagnosed with stage II-IVA oral cavity squamous cell carcinoma without prior systemic or radiation treatment. V was trimmed by 6 bases and J by 1 base, leaving 9 bases between them. The CDR3 has 13 amino acids. CDR1 MNHEY and CDR2 SMNVEV come from the germline V gene (reference sequence).

The receptor was derived from a person aged 35-79 years with oral cavity squamous cell carcinoma. The sample consisted of PBMCs, taken after nivolumab (anti-PD-1) treatment. This chain connects TRBV27 to TRBJ1-2, with D unresolved. The CDR3 DNA reads TGTGCCAGCAGGCAGGATGTTAACTATGGCTACACCTTC. As protein: CASRQDVNYGYTF.